This TCR beta chain was captured in a study of T-cell memory formation after mild COVID-19. Study overall: TCR clusters showed largely donor specificity. Whole-study results and caveats: The CD4+ clones that contracted clustered mainly within CM and EM, and the CD8+ clones concentrated in EMRA. Clones shrinking from day 15 to 85 showed even CD4/CD8 mixes; later expanders tilted CD4+. Within pre-infection memory, some responding clones were found, suggesting cross-reactive memory joined.

This CDR3 is 14 amino acids long. V was clipped by 7 bases and J by 8 bases, with 17 bases between them. TCRdb re-called the 5' RACE reads through MiXCR, storing one row per CDR3 protein. Of under 50,000 distinct CDR3 sequences in the sample, 8% to 10% were seen once. This clonotype came up many times. Its antigen is not known. Sequencing was carried out using PBMCs or a T cell subset sorted from them (not recorded which). The clonotype was recovered from an adult woman who had mild COVID-19 (a few samples of this study predate the infection). Cell type and time point are not known. The chain combines TRBV12-3 or TRBV12-4 with TRBJ1-4, with D possibly being TRBD1 (6 bases). The CDR3 DNA sequence: TGTGCCAGCACTCAGGGGAGGGGTAAGGAAAAACTGTTTTTT. Translated: CASTQGRGKEKLFF.